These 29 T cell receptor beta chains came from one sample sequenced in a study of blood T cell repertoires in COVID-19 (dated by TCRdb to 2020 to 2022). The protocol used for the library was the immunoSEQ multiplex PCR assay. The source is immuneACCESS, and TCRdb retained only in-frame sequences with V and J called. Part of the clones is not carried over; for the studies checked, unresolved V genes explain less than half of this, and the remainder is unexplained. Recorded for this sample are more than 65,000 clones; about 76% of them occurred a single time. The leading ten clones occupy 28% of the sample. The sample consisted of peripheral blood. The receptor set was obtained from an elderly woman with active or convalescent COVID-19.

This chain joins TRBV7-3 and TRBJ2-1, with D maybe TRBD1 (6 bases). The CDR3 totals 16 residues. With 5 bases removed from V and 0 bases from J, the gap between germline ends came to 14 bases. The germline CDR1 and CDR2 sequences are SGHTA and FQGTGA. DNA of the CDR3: TGTGCCAGCAGCCGAAAGACAGGTAGCTCCTACAATGAGCAGTTCTTC. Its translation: CASSRKTGSSYNEQFF.

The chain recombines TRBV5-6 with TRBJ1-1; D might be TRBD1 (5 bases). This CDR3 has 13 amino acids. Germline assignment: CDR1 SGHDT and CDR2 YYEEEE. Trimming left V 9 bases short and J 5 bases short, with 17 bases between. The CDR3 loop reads CATTSRGLTEAFF. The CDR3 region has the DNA TGTGCCACTACCTCCCGGGGACTAACTGAAGCTTTCTTT.

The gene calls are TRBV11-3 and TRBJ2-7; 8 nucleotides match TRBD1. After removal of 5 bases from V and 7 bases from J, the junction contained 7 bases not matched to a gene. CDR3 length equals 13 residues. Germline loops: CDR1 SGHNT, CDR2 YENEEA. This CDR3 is CASSRDRLGEQYF. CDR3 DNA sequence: TGTGCCAGCAGCCGGGACAGGTTAGGTGAGCAGTACTTC.

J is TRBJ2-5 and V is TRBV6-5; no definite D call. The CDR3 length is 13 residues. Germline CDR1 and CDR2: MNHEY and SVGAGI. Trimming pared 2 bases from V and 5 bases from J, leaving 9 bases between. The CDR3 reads CASSYGEAETQYF. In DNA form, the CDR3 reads TGTGCCAGCAGTTACGGTGAGGCGGAGACCCAGTACTTC.

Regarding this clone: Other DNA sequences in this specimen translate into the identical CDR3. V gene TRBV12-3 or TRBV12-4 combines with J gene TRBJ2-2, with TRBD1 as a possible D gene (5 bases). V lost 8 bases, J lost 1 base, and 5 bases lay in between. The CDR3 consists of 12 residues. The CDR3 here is CASGQNTGELFF. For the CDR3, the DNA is TGTGCCAGCGGACAGAACACCGGGGAGCTGTTTTTT.

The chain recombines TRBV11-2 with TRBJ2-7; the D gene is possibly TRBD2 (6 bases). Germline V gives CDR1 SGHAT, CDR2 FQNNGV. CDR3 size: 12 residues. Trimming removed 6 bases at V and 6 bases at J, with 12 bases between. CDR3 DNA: TGTGCCAGCAGTAATACAGCGGGCGAGCAGTACTTC. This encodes CASSNTAGEQYF.

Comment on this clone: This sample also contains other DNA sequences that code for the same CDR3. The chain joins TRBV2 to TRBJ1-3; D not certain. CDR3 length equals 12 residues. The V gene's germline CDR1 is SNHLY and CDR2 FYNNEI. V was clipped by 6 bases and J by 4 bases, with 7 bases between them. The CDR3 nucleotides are TGTGCCAGCAGCGAGTTGGGAAACACCATATATTTT. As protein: CASSELGNTIYF.

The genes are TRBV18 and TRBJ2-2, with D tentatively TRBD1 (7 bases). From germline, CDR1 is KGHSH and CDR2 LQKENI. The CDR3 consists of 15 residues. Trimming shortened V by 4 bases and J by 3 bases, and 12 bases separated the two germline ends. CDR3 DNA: TGTGCCAGCTCACGACAGGGAGGAGACACCGGGGAGCTGTTTTTT. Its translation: CASSRQGGDTGELFF. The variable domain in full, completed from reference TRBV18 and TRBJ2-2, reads NAGVMQNPRHLVRRRGQEARLRCSPMKGHSHVYWYRQLPEEGLKFMVYLQKENIIDESGMPKERFSAEFPKEGPSILRIQQVVRGDSAAYFCASSRQGGDTGELFFGEGSRLTVL.

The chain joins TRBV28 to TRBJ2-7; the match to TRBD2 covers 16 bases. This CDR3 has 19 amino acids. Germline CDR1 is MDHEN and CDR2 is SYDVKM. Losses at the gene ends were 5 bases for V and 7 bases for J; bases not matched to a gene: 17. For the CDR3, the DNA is TGTGCCAGCAGTAGCGGACGTCCAGGGACTAGCGGGGGGGCGCGAGAGCAGTACTTC. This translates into CASSSGRPGTSGGAREQYF. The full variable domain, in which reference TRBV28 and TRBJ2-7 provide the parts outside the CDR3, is DVKVTQSSRYLVKRTGEKVFLECVQDMDHENMFWYRQDPGLGLRLIYFSYDVKMKEKGDIPEGYSVSREKKERFSLILESASTNQTSMYLCASSSGRPGTSGGAREQYFGPGTRLTVT.

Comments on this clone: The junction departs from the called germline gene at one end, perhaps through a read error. The CDR3 DNA reads as TGTGCCAGCAGCCTAGCGACAGGGACTAATGAAAAACTGTTTTTT. The encoded protein is CASSLATGTNEKLFF. V and J are TRBV7-2 and TRBJ1-4; the match to TRBD1 covers 7 bases. The CDR3 is 15 residues long. The germline V gene encodes CDR1 SGHTA and CDR2 FQGNSA. Full variable domain (missing parts from reference TRBV7-2 and TRBJ1-4): GAGVSQSPSNKVTEKGKDVELRCDPISGHTALYWYRQSLGQGLEFLIYFQGNSAPDKSGLPSDRFSAERTGGSVSTLTIQRTQQEDSAVYLCASSLATGTNEKLFFGSGTQLSVL.

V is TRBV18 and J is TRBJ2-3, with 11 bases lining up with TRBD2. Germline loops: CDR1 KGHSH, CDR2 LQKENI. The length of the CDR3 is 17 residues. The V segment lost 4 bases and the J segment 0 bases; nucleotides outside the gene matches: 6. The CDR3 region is CASSLPGLAVSTDTQYF. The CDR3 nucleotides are TGTGCCAGCTCACTCCCGGGACTAGCGGTGAGCACAGATACGCAGTATTTT.

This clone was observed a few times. The CDR3 sequence: CASSFRSVRDYTF. CDR3 DNA sequence: TGTGCCAGCAGCTTCCGGTCGGTACGGGATTACACCTTC. The chain links TRBV5-6 to TRBJ1-2; D not certain. CDR1 SGHDT and CDR2 YYEEEE come from the germline V gene. Trimming shortened V by 2 bases and J by 11 bases, and 16 bases separated the two germline ends. The CDR3 sequence is 13 residues long.

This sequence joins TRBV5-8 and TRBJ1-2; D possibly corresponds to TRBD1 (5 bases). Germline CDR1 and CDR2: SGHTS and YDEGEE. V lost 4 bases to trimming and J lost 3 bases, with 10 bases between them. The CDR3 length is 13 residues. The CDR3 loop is CASSGLTDYGYTF. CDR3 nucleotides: TGTGCCAGCAGCGGATTGACAGACTATGGCTACACCTTC.

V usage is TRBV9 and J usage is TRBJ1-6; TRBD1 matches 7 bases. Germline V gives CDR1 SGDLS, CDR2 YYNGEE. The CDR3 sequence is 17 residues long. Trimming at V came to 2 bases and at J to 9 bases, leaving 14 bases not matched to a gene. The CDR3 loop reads CASSVQGVNPMGSPLHF. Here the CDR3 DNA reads TGTGCCAGCAGCGTCCAGGGGGTTAACCCTATGGGTTCACCCCTCCACTTT.

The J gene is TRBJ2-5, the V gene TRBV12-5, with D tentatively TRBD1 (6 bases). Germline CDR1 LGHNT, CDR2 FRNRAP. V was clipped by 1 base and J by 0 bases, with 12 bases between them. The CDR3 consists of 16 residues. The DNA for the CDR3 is TGTGCTAGTGGTTTGGAAGGTGACAGGTACCAAGAGACCCAGTACTTC. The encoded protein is CASGLEGDRYQETQYF.

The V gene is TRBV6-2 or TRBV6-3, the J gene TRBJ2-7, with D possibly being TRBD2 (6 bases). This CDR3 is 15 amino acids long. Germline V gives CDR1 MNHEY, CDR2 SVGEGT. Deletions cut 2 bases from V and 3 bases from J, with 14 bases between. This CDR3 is CASSYGGEWGYEQYF. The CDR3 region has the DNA TGTGCCAGCAGTTACGGAGGGGAATGGGGCTACGAGCAGTACTTC.

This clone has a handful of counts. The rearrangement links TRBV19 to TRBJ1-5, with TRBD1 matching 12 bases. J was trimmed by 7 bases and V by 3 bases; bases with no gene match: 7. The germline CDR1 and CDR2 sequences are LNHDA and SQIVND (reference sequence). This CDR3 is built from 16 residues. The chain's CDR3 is CASSIGTGGAKQPQHF. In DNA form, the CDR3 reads TGTGCCAGTAGTATTGGGACAGGGGGCGCGAAACAGCCCCAGCATTTT.

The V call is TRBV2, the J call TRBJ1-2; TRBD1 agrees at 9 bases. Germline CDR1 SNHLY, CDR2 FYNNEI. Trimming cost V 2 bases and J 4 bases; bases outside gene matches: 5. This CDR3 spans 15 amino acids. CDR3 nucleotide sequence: TGTGCCAGCAGTGAATTCGACAGGGGGGGCTATGGCTACACCTTC. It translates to CASSEFDRGGYGYTF.

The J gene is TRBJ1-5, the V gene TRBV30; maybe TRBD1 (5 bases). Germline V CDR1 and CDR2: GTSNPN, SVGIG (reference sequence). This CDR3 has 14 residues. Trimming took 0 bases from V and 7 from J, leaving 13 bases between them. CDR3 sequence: CAWSVSGVGQPQHF. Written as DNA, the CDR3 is TGTGCCTGGAGTGTATCGGGGGTCGGACAGCCCCAGCATTTT.

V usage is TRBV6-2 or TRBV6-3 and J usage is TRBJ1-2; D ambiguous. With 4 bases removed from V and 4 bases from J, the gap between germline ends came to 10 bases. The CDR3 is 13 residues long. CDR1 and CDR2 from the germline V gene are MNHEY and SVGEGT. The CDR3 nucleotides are TGTGCCAGCAGTTTCGAGGGCAGCTATGGCTACACCTTC. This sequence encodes CASSFEGSYGYTF.

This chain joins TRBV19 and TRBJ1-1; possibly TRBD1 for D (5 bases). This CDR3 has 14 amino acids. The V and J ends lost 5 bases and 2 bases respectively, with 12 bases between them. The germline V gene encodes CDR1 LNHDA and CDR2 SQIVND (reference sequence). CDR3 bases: TGTGCCAGTAGTTGGGGGGAGGCCAACACTGAAGCTTTCTTT. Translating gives CASSWGEANTEAFF.

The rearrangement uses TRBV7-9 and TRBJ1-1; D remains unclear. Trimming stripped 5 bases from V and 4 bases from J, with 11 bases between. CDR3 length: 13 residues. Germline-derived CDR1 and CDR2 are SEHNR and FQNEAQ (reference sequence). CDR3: CASSNPGSTEAFF. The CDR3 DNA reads TGTGCCAGCAGCAACCCGGGGAGCACTGAAGCTTTCTTT.

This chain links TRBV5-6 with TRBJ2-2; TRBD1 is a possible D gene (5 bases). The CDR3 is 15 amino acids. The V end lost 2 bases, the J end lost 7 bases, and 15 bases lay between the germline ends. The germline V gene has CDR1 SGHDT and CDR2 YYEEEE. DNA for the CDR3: TGTGCCAGCAGCTTCACAGGAAGAAGTGGCGGGGAGCTGTTTTTT. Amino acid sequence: CASSFTGRSGGELFF.

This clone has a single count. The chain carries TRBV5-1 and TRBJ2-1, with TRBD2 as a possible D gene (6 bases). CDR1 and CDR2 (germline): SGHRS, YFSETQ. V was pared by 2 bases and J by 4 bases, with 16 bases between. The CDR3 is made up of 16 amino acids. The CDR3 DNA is TGCGCCAGCAGCTTCACACGGTTAGCGGCATACAATGAGCAGTTCTTC. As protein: CASSFTRLAAYNEQFF.

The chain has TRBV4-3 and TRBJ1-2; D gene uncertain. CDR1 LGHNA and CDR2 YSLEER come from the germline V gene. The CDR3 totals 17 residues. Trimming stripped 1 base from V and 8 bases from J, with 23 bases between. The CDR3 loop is CASSQVKAGRNSVGYTF. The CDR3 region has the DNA TGCGCCAGCAGCCAAGTTAAGGCAGGCAGGAATTCTGTAGGCTACACCTTC.

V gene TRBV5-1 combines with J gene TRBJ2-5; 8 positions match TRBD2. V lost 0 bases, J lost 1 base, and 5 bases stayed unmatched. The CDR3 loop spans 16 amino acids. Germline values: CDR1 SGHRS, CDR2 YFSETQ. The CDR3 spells CASSLVLAGLQETQYF. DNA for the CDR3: TGCGCCAGCAGCTTGGTTTTAGCGGGACTCCAAGAGACCCAGTACTTC.

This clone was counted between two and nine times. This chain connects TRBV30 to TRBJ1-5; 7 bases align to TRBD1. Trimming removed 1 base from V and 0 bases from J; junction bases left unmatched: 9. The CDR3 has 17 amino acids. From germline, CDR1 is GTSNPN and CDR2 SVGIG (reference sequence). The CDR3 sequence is CAWSARTGNYSNQPQHF. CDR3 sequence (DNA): TGTGCCTGGAGTGCCAGGACAGGAAACTATAGCAATCAGCCCCAGCATTTT.

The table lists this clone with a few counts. In DNA form, the CDR3 reads TGTGCCAGCAGTCAAGAGGAGGGGCCCAATCAGCCCCAGCATTTT. This gives the protein CASSQEEGPNQPQHF. The chain has TRBV2 and TRBJ1-5; perhaps TRBD1 as D (5 bases). V was pared by 5 bases and J by 3 bases, with 14 bases between. Germline V gene lookup returns CDR1 SNHLY and CDR2 FYNNEI. The CDR3 has 15 amino acids.

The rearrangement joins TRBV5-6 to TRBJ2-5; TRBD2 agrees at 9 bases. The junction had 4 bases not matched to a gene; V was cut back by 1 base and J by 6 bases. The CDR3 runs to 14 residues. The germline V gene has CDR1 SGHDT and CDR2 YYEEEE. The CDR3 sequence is CASSLSGGTKTQYF. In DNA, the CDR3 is TGTGCCAGCAGCTTGAGCGGGGGGACTAAGACCCAGTACTTC.